The present T cell receptor beta chain was sequenced within a study of blood T cell repertoires in COVID-19. Study-level background: COVID-19 samples from acute and convalescent phases originated in the United States, Italy and Spain. T cells, B-cell-depleted T cells, or PBMCs supplied cDNA or gDNA.

The CDR3 extends over 16 amino acids. The germline V gene has CDR1 MGHRA and CDR2 YSYEKL. Trimming removed 4 bases from V and 6 bases from J; junction bases left unmatched: 13. Original processing notes: Reference gene primer amplification yielded estimated nucleated cell counts. Using immunoSEQ multiplex PCR, the repertoire was profiled, and TCRdb retains in-frame clones only, with some absent. That table supplies the V and J calls and clone size; D and trimming were determined from the DNA. The table records some 140,000 clones, approximately 83% of them present only once. The sequence derives from a woman aged 45 to 65 who had recovered from COVID-19. Sequences were obtained from peripheral blood. V and J are TRBV4-1 and TRBJ1-1; 8 positions match TRBD1. This chain's CDR3 is CASSLPCGQGLPEAFF. In DNA form, the CDR3 reads TGCGCCAGCAGCCTACCCTGTGGACAGGGACTGCCTGAAGCTTTCTTT.